This entry lists 2 T cell receptor beta chains sequenced from one sample in a study of OX40 agonist ivuxolimab in advanced cancers. The repertoire was sequenced with immunoSEQ multiplex PCR; TCRdb's copy has only in-frame clones and lacks some. The repertoire includes roughly 60,000 clones, 85% of them detected once, and roughly 4.5% sits in the top ten. The material was CD4+ or CD8+ T cells sorted from blood, obtained in a trial of the OX40 agonist ivuxolimab. All receptors derive from an adult with an advanced solid tumor such as melanoma, head and neck, liver or kidney cancer.

This chain uses TRBV5-1 with TRBJ2-7; maybe TRBD2 (5 bases). Germline assignment: CDR1 SGHRS and CDR2 YFSETQ. Deletions cut 3 bases from V and 7 bases from J, with 17 bases between. The CDR3 is 14 amino acids. In DNA form, the CDR3 reads TGCGCCAGCAGCTCCACGTCCCTCCCGGGGGAGCAGTACTTC. Translation: CASSSTSLPGEQYF.

The chain has TRBV28 and TRBJ2-2; the D is unclear. CDR1 and CDR2 (germline): MDHEN, SYDVKM. V dropped 5 bases and J dropped 7 bases, with 8 bases sitting between them. This CDR3 region has 12 residues. CDR3 DNA sequence: TGTGCCAGCAGTCTCCCGGACGGGGAGCTGTTTTTT. Encoded protein: CASSLPDGELFF.